One sample yielded the 28 T cell receptor beta chains listed below, sequenced in a study of blood T cell repertoires in COVID-19. Sequencing was performed with immunoSEQ multiplex PCR; in TCRdb, only in-frame clones are kept and a portion is missing. Altogether hundreds of thousands of clones are present, more than 75% being singletons, with the ten largest covering 11%. The sample consisted of peripheral blood. The receptors come from a man aged 50 to 60 with COVID-19, enrolled during active disease.

V and J are TRBV2 and TRBJ1-5; the match to TRBD1 covers 8 bases. Trimming removed 6 bases from V and 3 bases from J; junction bases left unmatched: 7. The CDR3 is made up of 15 amino acids. Germline loops: CDR1 SNHLY, CDR2 FYNNEI. The CDR3 DNA reads TGTGCCAGCAGCCCCCAGGGACAGGTCAATCAGCCCCAGCATTTT. Residues: CASSPQGQVNQPQHF.

The chain carries TRBV6-1 and TRBJ2-2; TRBD1 matches at 10 bases. Trimming cost V 0 bases and J 6 bases; bases outside gene matches: 1. This CDR3 is 15 amino acids long. Looked up from germline, CDR1 is MNHNS and CDR2 is SASEGT. CDR3 region: CASSEATGGSGELFF. In nucleotides, the CDR3 is TGTGCCAGCAGTGAAGCGACAGGGGGCTCCGGGGAGCTGTTTTTT.

This chain joins TRBV4-2 and TRBJ2-5, with a possible D match to TRBD2 (5 bases). The germline gives CDR1 LGHNA, CDR2 YNFKEQ. This CDR3 spans 13 amino acids. Trimming took off 3 bases at V and 5 bases at J, with 10 bases between the two ends. CDR3 loop: CASSQWGAETQYF. CDR3 sequence (DNA): TGTGCCAGCAGCCAGTGGGGAGCGGAGACCCAGTACTTC.

The CDR3 DNA is TGTGCCAGCAGTGAGGTTGCCAAGACAGACTACGAGCAGTACTTC. Residues: CASSEVAKTDYEQYF. The chain carries TRBV2 and TRBJ2-7, with TRBD1 as a possible D gene (5 bases). V was shortened by 3 bases and J by 3 bases, with 15 bases between the two germline ends. CDR1 SNHLY and CDR2 FYNNEI come from the germline V gene. The CDR3 is 15 residues long.

V and J are TRBV19 and TRBJ1-4; no clear D gene. Germline V gene sequence: CDR1 LNHDA, CDR2 SQIVND (reference sequence). V was pared by 1 base and J by 3 bases, with 3 bases between. The CDR3 is made up of 13 amino acids. The CDR3 region has the DNA TGTGCCAGTAGTATAGCAGCTAATGAAAAACTGTTTTTT. Encoded protein: CASSIAANEKLFF.

The genes are TRBV10-2 and TRBJ1-3; D unclear. The CDR3 contains 16 residues. V lost 7 bases to trimming and J lost 0 bases, with 16 bases between them. Germline V gene data show CDR1 as WSHSY and CDR2 as SAAADI. The CDR3 protein is CASMSSLTSSGNTIYF. For the CDR3, the DNA is TGCGCCAGCATGTCTAGCCTAACGAGCTCTGGAAACACCATATATTTT.

CDR3 coding DNA: TGTGCCTCCCTATTACAGGGTTTAATTGACTCACCCCTCCACTTT. Translation: CASLLQGLIDSPLHF. The rearrangement links TRBV30 to TRBJ1-6, with a weak D call TRBD1 (6 bases). Germline CDR1 reads GTSNPN; CDR2 reads SVGIG (reference sequence). This CDR3 comprises 15 residues. Trimming took 7 bases from V and 10 from J, leaving 23 bases between them.

The rearrangement uses TRBV9 and TRBJ2-7; 7 nucleotides match TRBD2. Germline CDR1 SGDLS, CDR2 YYNGEE. The V and J ends lost 2 bases and 2 bases, in that order; junction bases with no gene match: 4. CDR3 size: 14 residues. CDR3 DNA: TGTGCCAGCAGCGTCGGCGGGGGAACCTACGAGCAGTACTTC. As protein: CASSVGGGTYEQYF.

The rearrangement uses TRBV18 and TRBJ1-5, with 8 bases lining up with TRBD1. V gave up 4 bases and J gave up 9 bases; unmatched junction bases: 8. Germline-derived CDR1 and CDR2 are KGHSH and LQKENI. This CDR3 is 14 amino acids long. CDR3 coding DNA: TGTGCCAGCTCACGGGACAGGCCACCTTCGCCCCAGCATTTT. Encoded protein: CASSRDRPPSPQHF.

CDR3 DNA sequence: TGTGCCAGCAGAGACAGGGACCAAGAGACCCAGTACTTC. Translating it yields CASRDRDQETQYF. This sequence joins TRBV7-9 and TRBJ2-5; 7 nucleotides align to TRBD1. The CDR3 consists of 13 residues. Germline trimming cut 6 bases from V and 0 bases from J; bases unmatched to any gene: 1. In germline, CDR1 is SEHNR, CDR2 FQNEAQ (reference sequence).

This clone was seen a handful of times. The V call is TRBV3-1 (or the pseudogene TRBV3-2), the J call TRBJ2-5, with 10 nucleotides matching TRBD2. The V segment lost 0 bases and the J segment 5 bases; nucleotides outside the gene matches: 6. Germline V lookup: CDR1 LGHDT, CDR2 YNNKEL (reference sequence). The CDR3 is made up of 16 amino acids. The CDR3 spells CASSQESGRALETQYF. As DNA, the CDR3 is TGTGCCAGCAGCCAAGAAAGCGGGAGGGCCTTGGAGACCCAGTACTTC.

The chain couples TRBV6-5 to TRBJ2-5, with 8 bases aligning to TRBD2. This CDR3 has 13 amino acids. From germline, CDR1 is MNHEY and CDR2 SVGAGI. With 6 bases clipped from V and 1 base from J, the junction kept 1 base outside the gene matches. In DNA form, the CDR3 reads TGTGCCAGCAGACTAGCGGCCCAAGAGACCCAGTACTTC. Translation gives CASRLAAQETQYF.

Worth noting for this clone: Other nucleotide sequences from this sample produce the same CDR3. This sequence joins TRBV5-1 and TRBJ1-4; D is ambiguous. CDR1 is SGHRS and CDR2 is YFSETQ in the germline V gene. V lost 0 bases and J lost 8, with 5 bases in between. The CDR3 length is 12 residues. The chain's CDR3 is CASSLGGEKLFF. CDR3 DNA sequence: TGCGCCAGCAGCTTGGGAGGAGAAAAACTGTTTTTT.

CDR3 sequence reads: CASGLPCVVGTGGKSPLHF. The CDR3 DNA follows: TGTGCTAGTGGTTTGCCCTGTGTTGTGGGGACAGGGGGCAAGTCACCCCTCCACTTT. This chain links TRBV12-5 with TRBJ1-6; 12 nucleotides agree with TRBD1. The CDR3 consists of 19 residues. V was clipped by 2 bases and J by 10 bases; unmatched bases: 15. Germline V gene sequence: CDR1 LGHNT, CDR2 FRNRAP.

This chain connects TRBV7-9 to TRBJ2-2; 7 positions agree with TRBD2. Trimming removed 6 bases from V and 5 bases from J; junction bases left unmatched: 6. Germline lookup yields CDR1 SEHNR and CDR2 FQNEAQ (reference sequence). The CDR3 is 14 amino acids. CDR3: CASSWTRGTGELFF. CDR3 nucleotides: TGTGCCAGCAGTTGGACTAGAGGTACCGGGGAGCTGTTTTTT. The full variable domain, completed using reference TRBV7-9 and TRBJ2-2, is DTGVSQNPRHKITKRGQNVTFRCDPISEHNRLYWYRQTLGQGPEFLTYFQNEAQLEKSRLLSDRFSAERPKGSFSTLEIQRTEQGDSAMYLCASSWTRGTGELFFGEGSRLTVL.

The chain is built from TRBV18 and TRBJ1-1, with D maybe TRBD1 (5 bases). Germline V gene data show CDR1 as KGHSH and CDR2 as LQKENI. V lost 4 bases, J lost 10 bases, and 19 bases lay in between. This CDR3 is built from 14 residues. As DNA, the CDR3 is TGTGCCAGCTCACAGACCCAGGGTGAGGGAGGAGCTTTCTTT. This sequence encodes CASSQTQGEGGAFF.

About this clone: Distinct nucleotide sequences in the sample also encode this CDR3. This sequence joins TRBV7-9 and TRBJ1-4, with D possibly being TRBD1 (5 bases). CDR3 length equals 14 residues. The germline V and J ends were trimmed by 1 base and 7 bases, with 10 bases remaining between them. Germline V CDR1 and CDR2: SEHNR, FQNEAQ (reference sequence). CDR3 DNA sequence: TGTGCCAGCAGCTTAGGGCAGGGAGGTGAAAAACTGTTTTTT. Translation: CASSLGQGGEKLFF.

The chain recombines TRBV5-1 with TRBJ1-1, with 8 bases fitting TRBD1. V gave up 4 bases and J gave up 1 base; unmatched junction bases: 3. The CDR3 runs to 14 residues. Germline V CDR1 and CDR2: SGHRS, YFSETQ. The CDR3 sequence is CASSKGQENTEAFF. The CDR3, as DNA: TGCGCCAGCAGCAAGGGACAGGAGAACACTGAAGCTTTCTTT.

The chain combines TRBV19 with TRBJ1-5; tentative D call: TRBD1 (6 bases). Germline V lookup: CDR1 LNHDA, CDR2 SQIVND (reference sequence). The CDR3 contains 13 residues. V was cut by 4 bases and J by 7 bases, with 11 bases left in between. The CDR3 DNA is TGTGCCAGTAGTAGCGCACAGGGCCAGCCCCAGCATTTT. Amino acid sequence: CASSSAQGQPQHF.

DNA of the CDR3: TGTGCCAGCAGCCCGGGGGAGATAGCCAAAAACATTCAGTACTTC. It translates to CASSPGEIAKNIQYF. The chain carries TRBV9 and TRBJ2-4; the D gene is possibly TRBD2 (6 bases). With 4 bases removed from V and 0 bases from J, the gap between germline ends came to 11 bases. The CDR3 extends over 15 amino acids. Germline V gene sequence: CDR1 SGDLS, CDR2 YYNGEE.

This clone occurred a few times. CDR3 region: CASSGEDYSNQPQHF. The DNA of the CDR3 is TGTGCCAGCAGCGGGGAAGACTATAGCAATCAGCCCCAGCATTTT. This rearrangement joins TRBV5-5 to TRBJ1-5, with no clear D. CDR1 is SGHKS, CDR2 YYEKEE, per germline (reference sequence). Trimming shortened V by 4 bases and J by 0 bases, and 11 bases separated the two germline ends. The CDR3 length is 15 residues. The full variable domain, rest sourced from reference TRBV5-5 and TRBJ1-5, is DAGVTQSPTHLIKTRGQQVTLRCSPISGHKSVSWYQQVLGQGPQFIFQYYEKEERGRGNFPDRFSARQFPNYSSELNVNALLLGDSALYLCASSGEDYSNQPQHFGDGTRLSIL.

The chain joins TRBV28 to TRBJ2-1; 9 bases are a match to TRBD2. The junction had 5 bases not matched to a gene; V was cut back by 6 bases and J by 8 bases. In germline, CDR1 is MDHEN, CDR2 SYDVKM. The CDR3 runs to 13 residues. For the CDR3, the DNA is TGTGCCAGCAGGTTAGCGGGAGCCCATGAGCAGTTCTTC. Residues: CASRLAGAHEQFF. The full variable domain, with the rest looked up from reference TRBV28 and TRBJ2-1, is DVKVTQSSRYLVKRTGEKVFLECVQDMDHENMFWYRQDPGLGLRLIYFSYDVKMKEKGDIPEGYSVSREKKERFSLILESASTNQTSMYLCASRLAGAHEQFFGPGTRLTVL.

This chain joins TRBV5-4 and TRBJ2-2; D is unclear. CDR3 length: 15 residues. Germline loops: CDR1 SGHNT, CDR2 YYREEE (reference sequence). V gave up 5 bases and J gave up 5 bases, with 16 bases separating them. The CDR3 loop is CASSFQARFTGELFF. The CDR3, as DNA: TGTGCCAGCAGTTTTCAGGCAAGATTTACCGGGGAGCTGTTTTTT.

This chain uses TRBV19 with TRBJ1-2; D is perhaps TRBD1 (6 bases). CDR1 and CDR2 (germline): LNHDA, SQIVND (reference sequence). The CDR3 covers 16 residues. Between the trimmed V and J ends, which lost 5 bases and 2 bases, there was a span of 18 bases. CDR3 DNA sequence: TGTGCCAGTAGTGGGCAGGGGCGCTCCCTCAACTATGGCTACACCTTC. Protein sequence: CASSGQGRSLNYGYTF.

The chain is built from TRBV27 and TRBJ2-7, with 8 positions matching TRBD2. Germline-derived CDR1 and CDR2 are MNHEY and SMNVEV (reference sequence). This CDR3 has 17 residues. The ends lost 5 bases at V and 2 bases at J; junction bases unmatched: 14. In DNA form, the CDR3 reads TGTGCCAGCAGTCCCTATGGCGGGGGGCCCTCTCCCTACGAGCAGTACTTC. Protein: CASSPYGGGPSPYEQYF.

The chain couples TRBV18 to TRBJ2-2; 10 bases fit TRBD2. CDR3 length equals 16 residues. Germline CDR1 KGHSH, CDR2 LQKENI. J was trimmed by 5 bases and V by 5 bases; bases with no gene match: 8. This CDR3 reads CASSTLAGGETGELFF. Here the CDR3 DNA reads TGTGCCAGCTCAACCTTAGCGGGAGGCGAAACCGGGGAGCTGTTTTTT.

V and J are TRBV29-1 and TRBJ1-3, with D perhaps TRBD1 (5 bases). The CDR3 is 14 residues long. The V gene lost 3 bases and the J gene lost 0 bases, with 9 bases spanning the gap. CDR1 and CDR2 from the germline V gene are SQVTM and ANQGSEA. Here the CDR3 reads CSVDLGVSGNTIYF. As DNA, the CDR3 is TGCAGCGTTGACCTAGGGGTCTCTGGAAACACCATATATTTT.

J is TRBJ2-3 and V is TRBV6-2 or TRBV6-3; 13 bases agree with TRBD2. Germline trimming cut 4 bases from V and 2 bases from J; bases unmatched to any gene: 9. Germline V CDR1 and CDR2: MNHEY, SVGEGT. The length of the CDR3 is 18 residues. Written as DNA, the CDR3 is TGTGCCAGCAGTTTCCCGGGACTAGCGGGACCTCTCACAGATACGCAGTATTTT. Translation gives CASSFPGLAGPLTDTQYF.